The 6 T cell receptor beta chains reported below all come from one sample, sequenced in a study of identical twins listed by TCRdb under 2016. Library creation used 5' RACE. These reads were obtained on an Illumina HiSeq 2000. TCRdb reworked the public reads: Q25 trimming with fastp, MiXCR clone assembly, productive beta chains retained. Each CDR3 protein gets just one entry, which takes the most common genes and DNA from the rows behind it. The sample has around 480,000 distinct CDR3 sequences on record, about 14% of them singletons. More than 0.5% of the sample is in the top ten clones. The same sample was also studied in work on yellow fever vaccine responses in identical twins.

The sequenced material came from CD4+ T cells sorted from blood. The origin of the receptors is a woman aged 18-29 years in good health.

J is TRBJ2-2 and V is TRBV30; D remains unclear. The CDR3 spans 13 residues. CDR1 and CDR2 from the germline V gene are GTSNPN and SVGIG (reference sequence). V was shortened by 1 base and J by 5 bases, with 8 bases between the two germline ends. Here the CDR3 reads CAWSASKTGELFF. CDR3 in DNA: TGTGCCTGGAGTGCCAGCAAAACCGGGGAGCTGTTTTTT.

This clonotype was picked up a small number of times. Written as DNA, the CDR3 is TGTGCCAGCCTCTTTCGAGCGGGGGCCTACGAGCAGTACTTC. The encoded protein is CASLFRAGAYEQYF. V gene TRBV7-2 combines with J gene TRBJ2-7; 8 bases are a match to TRBD2. The CDR3 extends over 14 amino acids. The ends lost 8 bases at V and 2 bases at J; junction bases unmatched: 8. The germline V gene has CDR1 SGHTA and CDR2 FQGNSA.

V gene TRBV2 combines with J gene TRBJ2-1; a possible D gene is TRBD2 (6 bases). This CDR3 contains 14 residues. The germline gives CDR1 SNHLY, CDR2 FYNNEI. The germline V and J ends were trimmed by 7 bases and 2 bases, with 12 bases remaining between them. The CDR3 spells CASIRESTYNEQFF. CDR3 nucleotides: TGTGCCAGCATACGGGAGTCCACCTACAATGAGCAGTTCTTC.

The chain employs TRBV7-8 and TRBJ2-7; D gene unclear. Germline CDR1 and CDR2: SGHVS and FQNEAQ. V lost 2 bases and J 0 bases, leaving 5 bases between the germline ends. The CDR3 loop spans 13 amino acids. CDR3 DNA sequence: TGTGCCAGCAGCTTACCGCTCTCCTACGAGCAGTACTTC. Protein: CASSLPLSYEQYF.

This clonotype has more than one count but fewer than ten. The chain employs TRBV28 and TRBJ1-2, with D possibly TRBD1 on 5 matching bases. The CDR3 has 13 amino acids. Germline V gene data show CDR1 as MDHEN and CDR2 as SYDVKM. Deletions cut 2 bases from V and 8 bases from J, with 12 bases between. The CDR3 is CASSLVSGYGYTF. The CDR3 nucleotides read TGTGCCAGCAGTTTAGTATCAGGGTACGGCTACACCTTC.

This chain uses TRBV5-6 with TRBJ2-3, with D possibly being TRBD2 (7 bases). CDR1 SGHDT and CDR2 YYEEEE come from the germline V gene. The CDR3 extends over 16 amino acids. Trimming stripped 2 bases from V and 6 bases from J, with 19 bases between. The CDR3 DNA reads as TGTGCCAGCAGCTTTATGGGGGGGCCCACTTTGGATACGCAGTATTTT. Translation gives CASSFMGGPTLDTQYF.